A selection of T cell receptor beta chains follows, all from one sample in a study of cytomegalovirus exposure and HLA in healthy donors. Libraries were prepared by immunoSEQ multiplex PCR; TCRdb keeps only in-frame clonotypes and omits some of them. The sample shows more than 90,000 clones, around three quarters of them seen only once. What was sequenced was PBMCs. The receptors were gathered from a human donor in good health. CDR3s include the opening cysteine and the closing phenylalanine or tryptophan. Fields, in order: clone size, V gene, D gene, J gene, CDR3 DNA, CDR3 protein. D genes are given only for firm matches. Not every row has a clone size; where given, it reads once, few, many or a size class.

abundance: few; v_gene: TRBV5-4; d_gene: TRBD1; j_gene: TRBJ1-2; CDR3nt: TGTGCCAGCAGCTTGGAACAGGGGCTAGATGGCTACACCTTC; CDR3aa: CASSLEQGLDGYTF
abundance: few; v_gene: TRBV2; d_gene: TRBD1; j_gene: TRBJ2-6; CDR3nt: TGTGCCAGCAGTGAACAGGGGGCCGGCTCTGGGGCCAACGTCCTGACTTTC; CDR3aa: CASSEQGAGSGANVLTF
abundance: .; v_gene: TRBV7-6; d_gene: .; j_gene: TRBJ2-2; CDR3nt: TGTGCCAGCAGCCCAACCGGGGGGAACACCGGGGAGCTGTTTTTT; CDR3aa: CASSPTGGNTGELFF
abundance: .; v_gene: TRBV6-6; d_gene: .; j_gene: TRBJ1-1; CDR3nt: TGTGCCAGCAGTCCTTTAACAGCGGGCACTGAAGCTTTCTTT; CDR3aa: CASSPLTAGTEAFF
abundance: .; v_gene: TRBV11-3; d_gene: .; j_gene: TRBJ1-2; CDR3nt: TGTGCCAGCAGCTTACAGGACACCCCCGGAGCTAACTATGGCTACACCTTC; CDR3aa: CASSLQDTPGANYGYTF
abundance: few; v_gene: TRBV25-1; d_gene: .; j_gene: TRBJ1-5; CDR3nt: TGTGCCAGCAGTGAAGCGGGCCCGACGGAGCCCCAGCATTTT; CDR3aa: CASSEAGPTEPQHF
abundance: .; v_gene: TRBV27; d_gene: TRBD2; j_gene: TRBJ2-1; CDR3nt: TGTGCCAGCAGTAATAGCGGGAGGGGTTCCTACAATGAGCAGTTCTTC; CDR3aa: CASSNSGRGSYNEQFF
abundance: .; v_gene: TRBV6-5; d_gene: .; j_gene: TRBJ1-3; CDR3nt: TGTGCCAGCAGGCCGACAGTCTCTGGAAACACCATATATTTT; CDR3aa: CASRPTVSGNTIYF
abundance: .; v_gene: TRBV7-6; d_gene: .; j_gene: TRBJ2-2; CDR3nt: TGTGCCAGCAGCCTAAAGGAGTACACCGGGGAGCTGTTTTTT; CDR3aa: CASSLKEYTGELFF
abundance: few; v_gene: TRBV7-9; d_gene: .; j_gene: TRBJ2-5; CDR3nt: TGTGCCAGCAGCTTTCGTAGTCAAACCCAAGAGACCCAGTACTTC; CDR3aa: CASSFRSQTQETQYF
abundance: .; v_gene: TRBV6-1; d_gene: .; j_gene: TRBJ1-2; CDR3nt: TGTGCCAGCGTTAGTTTTGACTATGGCTACACCTTC; CDR3aa: CASVSFDYGYTF
abundance: few; v_gene: TRBV19; d_gene: .; j_gene: TRBJ1-1; CDR3nt: TGTGCCAGTACCCTCTCGCGGCTTACTGAAGCTTTCTTT; CDR3aa: CASTLSRLTEAFF
abundance: few; v_gene: TRBV19; d_gene: .; j_gene: TRBJ1-1; CDR3nt: TGTGCCAGTAGAATTCGGTATGAAGCTTTCTTT; CDR3aa: CASRIRYEAFF
abundance: .; v_gene: TRBV19; d_gene: TRBD1; j_gene: TRBJ1-5; CDR3nt: TGTGCCAGTAGTATGCCGGGACAGGGGAAGTTCGTTAAGGATGATCAGCCCCAGCATTTT; CDR3aa: CASSMPGQGKFVKDDQPQHF
abundance: .; v_gene: TRBV5-1; d_gene: TRBD2; j_gene: TRBJ2-1; CDR3nt: TGCGCCAGCGGGACTAGCGGTCCCTCCTACAATGAGCAGTTCTTC; CDR3aa: CASGTSGPSYNEQFF
abundance: .; v_gene: TRBV5-1; d_gene: .; j_gene: TRBJ1-6; CDR3nt: TGCGCCAGCAGCTCCGGGGGAGGTGGGGGTTCACCCCTCCACTTT; CDR3aa: CASSSGGGGGSPLHF
abundance: .; v_gene: TRBV7-9; d_gene: TRBD1; j_gene: TRBJ1-2; CDR3nt: TGTGCCAGCAGCTTAGTGGAACAGGGGAACTATGGCTACACCTTC; CDR3aa: CASSLVEQGNYGYTF
abundance: .; v_gene: TRBV1; d_gene: .; j_gene: TRBJ2-3; CDR3nt: TGCACCAGCAGCCGAGTCACGGGACTTACGGAGATCGCAGATACGCAGTATTTT; CDR3aa: CTSSRVTGLTEIADTQYF
abundance: .; v_gene: TRBV5-8; d_gene: TRBD2; j_gene: TRBJ2-7; CDR3nt: TGTGCCAGCAGCTTTTCTAGCGGGTTCCTCTCCTACGAGCAGTACTTC; CDR3aa: CASSFSSGFLSYEQYF
abundance: .; v_gene: TRBV11-3; d_gene: TRBD1; j_gene: TRBJ2-2; CDR3nt: TGTGCCAGCAGCTTGACAGGGTTGGGCACCGGGGAGCTGTTTTTT; CDR3aa: CASSLTGLGTGELFF
abundance: .; v_gene: TRBV2; d_gene: .; j_gene: TRBJ2-7; CDR3nt: TGTGCCAGCAGGGGCCCATCCTACGAGCAGTACTTC; CDR3aa: CASRGPSYEQYF
abundance: .; v_gene: TRBV7-9; d_gene: .; j_gene: TRBJ2-6; CDR3nt: TGTTCCAGCTCCAAGAAACTAGCTGCGAGCTCTGGGGCCAACGTCCTGACTTTC; CDR3aa: CSSSKKLAASSGANVLTF
abundance: .; v_gene: TRBV7-9; d_gene: TRBD1; j_gene: TRBJ1-2; CDR3nt: TGTGCCAGCAGCCCGACAGGGGATGGCTACACCTTC; CDR3aa: CASSPTGDGYTF
abundance: once; v_gene: TRBV7-8; d_gene: .; j_gene: TRBJ2-3; CDR3nt: TGTGCCAGCAGCCCTCTGCGGGGCCGGGGGTCGACAGATACGCAGTATTTT; CDR3aa: CASSPLRGRGSTDTQYF
abundance: .; v_gene: TRBV6-5; d_gene: .; j_gene: TRBJ1-6; CDR3nt: TGTGCCAGCAGTTACTTAGGGGATTCACCCCTCCACTTT; CDR3aa: CASSYLGDSPLHF
abundance: .; v_gene: TRBV2; d_gene: TRBD1; j_gene: TRBJ1-2; CDR3nt: TGTGCCAGTCTCTCTGACAGGGGGCGCGGGGGCTACACCTTC; CDR3aa: CASLSDRGRGGYTF
abundance: .; v_gene: TRBV4-2; d_gene: TRBD2; j_gene: TRBJ2-7; CDR3nt: TGTGCCAGCAGCCAATTCACCGGGACTAGCGGTGTTAGCTCCTACGAGCAGTACTTC; CDR3aa: CASSQFTGTSGVSSYEQYF
abundance: .; v_gene: TRBV27; d_gene: TRBD1; j_gene: TRBJ2-7; CDR3nt: TGTGCCAGCAGTTCGGGCCGGGACAGGGGGCAGTACGGGCAGTACTTC; CDR3aa: CASSSGRDRGQYGQYF
abundance: .; v_gene: TRBV13; d_gene: .; j_gene: TRBJ1-1; CDR3nt: TGTGCCAGCAGCTTGGGCAGCATGAACACTGAAGCTTTCTTT; CDR3aa: CASSLGSMNTEAFF
abundance: .; v_gene: TRBV5-1; d_gene: .; j_gene: TRBJ2-7; CDR3nt: TGCGCCAGCAGCTTGGCCCAGGGACTTCGGGACGAGCAGTACTTC; CDR3aa: CASSLAQGLRDEQYF
abundance: .; v_gene: TRBV29-1; d_gene: .; j_gene: TRBJ2-1; CDR3nt: TGCAGCGTTGAACCTCAGAGGCAGGGTAGATTCAATGAGCAGTTCTTC; CDR3aa: CSVEPQRQGRFNEQFF
abundance: .; v_gene: TRBV19; d_gene: TRBD1; j_gene: TRBJ2-2; CDR3nt: TGTGCCAGTAGTAAGGACAGGGCCCCCGGGGAGCTGTTTTTT; CDR3aa: CASSKDRAPGELFF
abundance: .; v_gene: TRBV21-1; d_gene: .; j_gene: TRBJ2-5; CDR3nt: TGTGCCAGCAGCCTGTCAGGGGAGACCCAGTACTTC; CDR3aa: CASSLSGETQYF
abundance: .; v_gene: TRBV5-6; d_gene: .; j_gene: TRBJ1-2; CDR3nt: TGTGCCAGCAGCTTGAGGCCGGCGGGGGGCTACACCTTC; CDR3aa: CASSLRPAGGYTF
abundance: .; v_gene: TRBV2; d_gene: .; j_gene: TRBJ1-3; CDR3nt: TGTGCCAGCACCGGGGAGACTCTAGGAGGAAACACCATATATTTT; CDR3aa: CASTGETLGGNTIYF
abundance: .; v_gene: TRBV4-2; d_gene: TRBD2; j_gene: TRBJ2-5; CDR3nt: TGTGCCAGCAGCCAAGGGACTAGCGGGGGGGTAGAGACCCAGTACTTC; CDR3aa: CASSQGTSGGVETQYF
abundance: few; v_gene: TRBV29-1; d_gene: .; j_gene: TRBJ1-1; CDR3nt: TGCAGCGTTGATGTGGCAGGGAGGGTGAACACTGAAGCTTTCTTT; CDR3aa: CSVDVAGRVNTEAFF
abundance: once; v_gene: TRBV6-1; d_gene: .; j_gene: TRBJ2-1; CDR3nt: TGTGCCAGCAGCTCAGGGGTATTACTTTATGAGCAGTTCTTC; CDR3aa: CASSSGVLLYEQFF
abundance: few; v_gene: TRBV29-1; d_gene: .; j_gene: TRBJ1-2; CDR3nt: TGCAGCGTTGAACTGGGCCGAAGTGGCTACACCTTC; CDR3aa: CSVELGRSGYTF
abundance: .; v_gene: TRBV9; d_gene: TRBD1; j_gene: TRBJ1-6; CDR3nt: TGTGCCAGCAGCGTCGGACTGGGACAGGGAAATTCACCCCTCCACTTT; CDR3aa: CASSVGLGQGNSPLHF
abundance: .; v_gene: TRBV2; d_gene: .; j_gene: TRBJ2-5; CDR3nt: TGTGCCAGCAGTGAAGAGGGGGCCCAGTACTTC; CDR3aa: CASSEEGAQYF
abundance: .; v_gene: TRBV5-1; d_gene: .; j_gene: TRBJ2-7; CDR3nt: TGCGCCAGCAGCCAGACTTCCTCCGAGCAGTACTTC; CDR3aa: CASSQTSSEQYF
abundance: .; v_gene: TRBV19; d_gene: TRBD2; j_gene: TRBJ2-1; CDR3nt: TGTGCCAGTAGCCGTCGGGGGGGGTACAATGAGCAGTTCTTC; CDR3aa: CASSRRGGYNEQFF
abundance: .; v_gene: TRBV2; d_gene: TRBD1; j_gene: TRBJ2-7; CDR3nt: TGTGCCAGCAGCACTCGGACAGGGTTTCGCGAGCAGTACTTC; CDR3aa: CASSTRTGFREQYF
abundance: .; v_gene: TRBV5-4; d_gene: TRBD1; j_gene: TRBJ1-1; CDR3nt: TGTGCCAGCAGCCCTCCCCAGGGGGCGAACACTGAAGCTTTCTTT; CDR3aa: CASSPPQGANTEAFF
abundance: .; v_gene: TRBV27; d_gene: .; j_gene: TRBJ2-7; CDR3nt: TGTGCCAGCAAGGAAGGGTTAGGGGGCTCCTACGAGCAGTACTTC; CDR3aa: CASKEGLGGSYEQYF
abundance: .; v_gene: TRBV7-6; d_gene: TRBD1; j_gene: TRBJ1-3; CDR3nt: TGTGCCAGCAGCCAGACAGGGTCTGGAAACACCATATATTTT; CDR3aa: CASSQTGSGNTIYF
abundance: .; v_gene: TRBV5-1; d_gene: TRBD1; j_gene: TRBJ2-5; CDR3nt: TGCGCCAGCAGCTTGGGGACAGGGCTCGAGACCCAGTACTTC; CDR3aa: CASSLGTGLETQYF
abundance: .; v_gene: TRBV7-2; d_gene: .; j_gene: TRBJ1-5; CDR3nt: TGTGCCAGCAGCTTTAAAGCGGGGGATCAGCCCCAGCATTTT; CDR3aa: CASSFKAGDQPQHF
abundance: few; v_gene: TRBV30; d_gene: TRBD1; j_gene: TRBJ1-2; CDR3nt: TGTGCCTGGAGCGGGGACAGCAGTAACTATGGCTACACCTTC; CDR3aa: CAWSGDSSNYGYTF
abundance: .; v_gene: TRBV9; d_gene: .; j_gene: TRBJ1-5; CDR3nt: TGTGCCAGCAGCGTAGGTGGGCGGGGTCCCCAGCATTTT; CDR3aa: CASSVGGRGPQHF
abundance: .; v_gene: TRBV4-1; d_gene: TRBD1; j_gene: TRBJ1-2; CDR3nt: TGCGCCAGCAGCCACTCGGGACAGGGTGGGGGCTACACCTTC; CDR3aa: CASSHSGQGGGYTF
abundance: few; v_gene: TRBV4-3; d_gene: .; j_gene: TRBJ1-1; CDR3nt: TGCGCCAGCAGCCGGGCCGTGAACACTGAAGCTTTCTTT; CDR3aa: CASSRAVNTEAFF
abundance: .; v_gene: TRBV5-1; d_gene: .; j_gene: TRBJ2-5; CDR3nt: TGCGCCAGCAGCTTGGCTCATGGGGCTGAGACCCAGTACTTC; CDR3aa: CASSLAHGAETQYF
abundance: few; v_gene: TRBV6-1; d_gene: .; j_gene: TRBJ2-1; CDR3nt: TGTGCCAGCAGTGAAAAACAGGCATTAATTTACAATGAGCAGTTCTTC; CDR3aa: CASSEKQALIYNEQFF
abundance: .; v_gene: TRBV7-2; d_gene: TRBD2; j_gene: TRBJ2-2; CDR3nt: TGTGCCAGCAGCGGAGGACTAGCGGGAGTCACCGGGGAGCTGTTTTTT; CDR3aa: CASSGGLAGVTGELFF
abundance: .; v_gene: TRBV29-1; d_gene: .; j_gene: TRBJ1-1; CDR3nt: TGCAGCGTTGCTCAGCCGGGGAACACTGAAGCTTTCTTT; CDR3aa: CSVAQPGNTEAFF
abundance: .; v_gene: TRBV4-2; d_gene: TRBD1; j_gene: TRBJ1-1; CDR3nt: TGTGCCAGTTCGGCTTCAAGACAGGGATTGGACACTGAAGCTTTCTTT; CDR3aa: CASSASRQGLDTEAFF
abundance: .; v_gene: TRBV6-4; d_gene: TRBD2; j_gene: TRBJ2-1; CDR3nt: TGTGCCAGCAGTGACTTGACTAGCGGGGGGCTATCCTACAATAAGCAGTTCTTC; CDR3aa: CASSDLTSGGLSYNKQFF